This T cell receptor (beta chain) was recovered during a study of T cells in localized non-small cell lung cancer. Study-level findings and limits: The tumor had only one region sequenced, so heterogeneity remains possible. Longer survival (overall) was linked to higher T cell density in blood. A median of about 58 of the top 100 tumor clones appeared in adjacent lung, which was paired and uninvolved. The study found T cell clonality highest in uninvolved adjacent lung, above tumor.

The CDR3 totals 14 residues. V was shortened by 7 bases and J by 0 bases, with 10 bases between the two germline ends. The germline V gene encodes CDR1 SEHNR and CDR2 FQNEAQ (reference sequence). Assay: immunoSEQ multiplex PCR; the TCRdb copy retains only in-frame clones and omits some. The profile shows some 22,000 clones, around 85% of them singletons. As concerns this clone: Its target is unknown.

The chain employs TRBV7-9 and TRBJ2-1; no reliable D call. The sample here was peripheral blood, taken before any cancer treatment. The TCR comes from a man aged 35 to 69 with stage I lung adenocarcinoma. The DNA for the CDR3 is TGTGCCAGCATCGATGCTATCTCCTACAATGAGCAGTTCTTC. Residues: CASIDAISYNEQFF.